This T cell receptor beta chain derives from a study of blood T cell repertoires in COVID-19. Study background: Donors in the United States, Italy and Spain gave samples during acute or convalescent COVID-19. T cells, B-cell-depleted T cells, or PBMCs supplied cDNA or gDNA.

In germline, CDR1 is MGHDK, CDR2 SYGVNS. The CDR3 contains 13 residues. Trimming left V 4 bases short and J 8 bases short, with 14 bases between. Method: immunoSEQ multiplex PCR; TCRdb's copy keeps in-frame clones and lacks some. The sample yields around 300,000 clones, roughly 87% seen once. Participant-reported clinical history was the basis for cohort assignment. Specimen: PBMCs or T cells enriched from blood (not recorded which). This TCR derives from a woman in her thirties who had recovered from COVID-19. The chain has TRBV25-1 and TRBJ1-2; perhaps TRBD1 as D (6 bases). The CDR3 DNA follows: TGTGCCAGCAGTGGGTACAGGGACGGCGGCTACACCTTC. Its protein is CASSGYRDGGYTF.